A selection of T cell receptor beta chains follows, all from one sample in a study of tumor-infiltrating lymphocytes in primary liver carcinoma. TCRdb called the multiplex PCR reads again in MiXCR, with one record for every CDR3 protein. The table shows roughly 20,000 distinct CDR3 sequences, with 65% to 85% occurring only once. Sequenced: liver tumor tissue from sampling region 4. The receptors come from a woman under 40 with primary liver carcinoma and hepatitis B virus infection. The conserved cysteine and the conserved F or W are not part of the CDR3 here. Fields, in order: V gene, CDR3 protein.

>TRBV10-3
AISPTAIRDEQF
>TRBV11-2
ASSTGTGTGVPQY
>TRBV11-3
TSSEGQYYNEQF
>TRBV6-1
VSSEQDDSCSPLR
>TRBV5-6
ASSFRGRRGAF
>TRBV11-1
ASSRVMAEVSGELL
>TRBV12-3/TRBV12-4
ASFPPPNTDTQY
>TRBV9
ASSVWTGGDEQF
>TRBV6-5
ASAEGTVNEKLF
>TRBV10-3
AISHDSGTQY
>TRBV11-2
ARSFGVSGSYEQY
>TRBV5-6
ASSLAPRVAGVLF
>TRBV29-1
SVPGEAGPYNEQF
>TRBV11-2
ADSLGGTWNEQF
>TRBV4-3
ASSQVMGVGTNEKLF
>TRBV4-2
ANSQEHLGRGGPREQY
>TRBV11-2
ASSLGGPYNEQF
>TRBV7-9
ASSLASRGQTNGHT
>TRBV14
ASSRIGRAGYT
>TRBV11-2
ACSPRETSSTDTQY
>TRBV20-1
SASGLAGGVNEQY
>TRBV5-6
VSSLSGTHHPRH
>TRBV11-2
ACSPRASRITGELF
>TRBV6-1
ASSELRDPIYGYT
>TRBV4-2
ASSQGAAGELF
>TRBV11-2
ASSVQDRERMRWSNTEAF
>TRBV4-3
ASSQDTGSSYNEQF
>TRBV11-2
ASSPWGGELA
>TRBV4-3
ASSQNVAGVRDEQL
>TRBV7-8
ASSSLLTGGKSQR
>TRBV11-2
ASSLWRQETQY
>TRBV11-2
ASSRDLSSTDTQY
>TRBV4-3
ACSQDAGSSYNEQF
>TRBV4-2
ASSQEHPGRGGPRKQY
>TRBV11-2
ANSLYRETGNIIY
>TRBV11-3
ASFLDGPTDTQY
>TRBV12-3/TRBV12-4
TSSTGTLSNEQF
>TRBV6-5
SCSTDRGPTQC
>TRBV5-1
ASGPLGISSYSVQF
>TRBV4-1
AGGCEKLF
>TRBV14
ASSRTGWSYGYT
>TRBV6-2/TRBV6-3
ASSQLAGGLYEQY